Listed below are T cell receptor beta chains from one sample, sequenced in a study of shared clonotypes between healthy human individuals. Clones were sequenced by immunoSEQ multiplex PCR, and TCRdb holds only the in-frame ones, with some missing. Among some 2.3 million clones, over 90% were seen once, and the ten largest hold about 0.41%. Sequencing was performed on naive CD4+ T cells from PBMCs. The receptors were sampled from a man younger than 35 in good health. Some clones in this sample may be carry-over from other donors' samples. Both conserved end residues are part of each CDR3. The D gene is left open where the match is weak. Some rows mark clone size as missing; the rest say once, few, many or name a class of expanded clone.

v_gene: TRBV5-4; abundance: .; d_gene: .; j_gene: TRBJ2-7; CDR3aa: CASSRPGSTSYEQYF; CDR3nt: TGTGCCAGCAGCCGCCCAGGGAGCACCTCCTACGAGCAGTACTTC
v_gene: TRBV2; abundance: .; d_gene: .; j_gene: TRBJ1-1; CDR3aa: CASGVGGNTEAFF; CDR3nt: TGTGCCAGCGGGGTAGGGGGGAACACTGAAGCTTTCTTT
v_gene: TRBV5-1; abundance: .; d_gene: TRBD1; j_gene: TRBJ1-4; CDR3aa: CASTRGYNEKLFF; CDR3nt: TGCGCCAGCACCAGGGGGTATAATGAAAAACTGTTTTTT
v_gene: TRBV5-4; abundance: .; d_gene: .; j_gene: TRBJ1-2; CDR3aa: CASSPGGGDPLYGYTF; CDR3nt: TGTGCCAGCAGCCCCGGAGGGGGGGACCCCCTCTATGGCTACACCTTC
v_gene: TRBV6-1; abundance: .; d_gene: .; j_gene: TRBJ1-2; CDR3aa: CASSEARGGHGYTF; CDR3nt: TGTGCCAGCAGTGAAGCGCGAGGGGGGCATGGCTACACCTTC
v_gene: TRBV4-1; abundance: once; d_gene: .; j_gene: TRBJ1-1; CDR3aa: CASSHPGRMNTEAFF; CDR3nt: TGCGCCAGCAGCCACCCAGGACGGATGAACACTGAAGCTTTCTTT
v_gene: TRBV28; abundance: .; d_gene: .; j_gene: TRBJ1-2; CDR3aa: CASTRPDGGYTF; CDR3nt: TGTGCCAGCACCAGACCCGACGGTGGCTACACCTTC
v_gene: TRBV27; abundance: .; d_gene: .; j_gene: TRBJ1-1; CDR3aa: CAARGTANTEAFF; CDR3nt: TGTGCCGCTCGAGGGACGGCGAACACTGAAGCTTTCTTT
v_gene: TRBV6-1; abundance: .; d_gene: TRBD1; j_gene: TRBJ1-5; CDR3aa: CASSGEGQPNLNQPQHF; CDR3nt: TGTGCCAGCAGTGGGGAGGGACAGCCGAATCTCAATCAGCCCCAGCATTTT
v_gene: TRBV21-1; abundance: .; d_gene: .; j_gene: TRBJ2-7; CDR3aa: CASSKVSRAYEQYF; CDR3nt: TGTGCCAGCAGCAAAGTCTCCCGGGCATACGAGCAGTACTTC
v_gene: TRBV9; abundance: .; d_gene: TRBD2; j_gene: TRBJ2-1; CDR3aa: CASSELAASSYNEQFF; CDR3nt: TGTGCCAGCAGCGAACTAGCGGCCAGCTCCTACAATGAGCAGTTCTTC
v_gene: TRBV6-5; abundance: .; d_gene: .; j_gene: TRBJ2-3; CDR3aa: CASSMLRGRDTQYF; CDR3nt: TGTGCCAGCAGCATGCTCAGGGGTAGAGATACGCAGTATTTT
v_gene: TRBV28; abundance: .; d_gene: .; j_gene: TRBJ2-7; CDR3aa: CASSPLYF; CDR3nt: TGTGCCAGCAGCCCCCTGTACTTC
v_gene: TRBV2; abundance: .; d_gene: .; j_gene: TRBJ1-5; CDR3aa: CATQDSNQPQHF; CDR3nt: TGTGCCACACAAGATAGCAATCAGCCCCAGCATTTT
v_gene: TRBV6-1; abundance: .; d_gene: .; j_gene: TRBJ2-7; CDR3aa: CASRFGILVPYEQYF; CDR3nt: TGTGCCAGCAGATTCGGGATCCTAGTCCCCTACGAGCAGTACTTC
v_gene: TRBV4-1; abundance: .; d_gene: TRBD1; j_gene: TRBJ1-1; CDR3aa: CASSRQGTEAFF; CDR3nt: TGCGCCAGCAGCCGACAGGGGACTGAAGCTTTCTTT
v_gene: TRBV7-9; abundance: .; d_gene: .; j_gene: TRBJ2-1; CDR3aa: CASSLARDVREQFF; CDR3nt: TGTGCCAGCAGCTTAGCTAGGGACGTTCGTGAGCAGTTCTTC
v_gene: TRBV28; abundance: few; d_gene: .; j_gene: TRBJ1-1; CDR3aa: CASSTTVEAFF; CDR3nt: TGTGCCAGCAGCACAACAGTTGAAGCTTTCTTT
v_gene: TRBV7-3; abundance: .; d_gene: .; j_gene: TRBJ2-2; CDR3aa: CASSLKGRGTGELFF; CDR3nt: TGTGCCAGCAGCTTAAAGGGGCGCGGGACCGGGGAGCTGTTTTTT
v_gene: TRBV7-9; abundance: .; d_gene: .; j_gene: TRBJ2-7; CDR3aa: CASSGSWGAYEQYF; CDR3nt: TGTGCCAGCAGCGGGTCTTGGGGGGCCTACGAGCAGTACTTC
v_gene: TRBV18; abundance: .; d_gene: TRBD1; j_gene: TRBJ2-2; CDR3aa: CASSLLGQANTGELFF; CDR3nt: TGTGCCAGCTCTCTCCTAGGACAGGCAAACACCGGGGAGCTGTTTTTT
v_gene: TRBV28; abundance: .; d_gene: .; j_gene: TRBJ1-2; CDR3aa: CASSFHSVGPGRSYGYTF; CDR3nt: TGTGCCAGCAGTTTTCACTCCGTGGGGCCAGGCCGAAGCTATGGCTACACCTTC
v_gene: TRBV9; abundance: .; d_gene: .; j_gene: TRBJ2-3; CDR3aa: CASSFRLDTQYF; CDR3nt: TGTGCCAGCAGTTTTAGGTTAGATACGCAGTATTTT
v_gene: TRBV6-4; abundance: .; d_gene: TRBD2; j_gene: TRBJ2-1; CDR3aa: CASSALAGVQEQFF; CDR3nt: TGTGCCAGCAGTGCCCTAGCGGGAGTTCAAGAGCAGTTCTTC
v_gene: TRBV28; abundance: .; d_gene: .; j_gene: TRBJ2-7; CDR3aa: CASTWVLGSYEQYF; CDR3nt: TGTGCCAGCACCTGGGTATTGGGGTCCTACGAGCAGTACTTC
v_gene: TRBV5-1; abundance: .; d_gene: .; j_gene: TRBJ2-7; CDR3aa: CASSVAGTSYEQYF; CDR3nt: TGCGCCAGCAGCGTGGCAGGGACGTCCTACGAGCAGTACTTC
v_gene: TRBV7-2; abundance: .; d_gene: .; j_gene: TRBJ2-1; CDR3aa: CASSAPGLPPSNEQFF; CDR3nt: TGTGCCAGCAGCGCCCCTGGATTACCCCCCAGCAATGAGCAGTTCTTC
v_gene: TRBV9; abundance: few; d_gene: .; j_gene: TRBJ1-4; CDR3aa: CASSNPGSNEKLFF; CDR3nt: TGTGCCAGCAGCAATCCGGGCTCTAATGAAAAACTGTTTTTT
v_gene: TRBV6-4; abundance: .; d_gene: TRBD1; j_gene: TRBJ1-2; CDR3aa: CASSPDRNYGYTF; CDR3nt: TGTGCCAGCAGTCCGGACAGGAACTATGGCTACACCTTC
v_gene: TRBV6-1; abundance: few; d_gene: TRBD1; j_gene: TRBJ1-1; CDR3aa: CASSEGQGLNTEAFF; CDR3nt: TGTGCCAGCAGTGAGGGACAGGGGTTGAACACTGAAGCTTTCTTT
v_gene: TRBV6-1; abundance: .; d_gene: .; j_gene: TRBJ1-1; CDR3aa: CASRGFGGEAEAFF; CDR3nt: TGTGCCAGCCGTGGGTTCGGTGGCGAAGCAGAAGCTTTCTTT
v_gene: TRBV5-1; abundance: .; d_gene: .; j_gene: TRBJ2-7; CDR3aa: CASSLGNSRGSYEQYF; CDR3nt: TGCGCCAGCAGCTTGGGAAACAGTAGGGGGTCCTACGAGCAGTACTTC
v_gene: TRBV7-6; abundance: .; d_gene: .; j_gene: TRBJ2-2; CDR3aa: CASSTGAFANTGELFF; CDR3nt: TGTGCCAGCAGTACAGGAGCTTTTGCGAACACCGGGGAGCTGTTTTTT
v_gene: TRBV4-1; abundance: .; d_gene: TRBD2; j_gene: TRBJ2-7; CDR3aa: CASSQEKRGSYEQYF; CDR3nt: TGCGCCAGCAGCCAAGAGAAGCGGGGGTCCTACGAGCAGTACTTC
v_gene: TRBV7-9; abundance: .; d_gene: .; j_gene: TRBJ1-1; CDR3aa: CASSIGVTEAFF; CDR3nt: TGTGCCAGCAGCATAGGGGTGACTGAAGCTTTCTTT
v_gene: TRBV7-9; abundance: once; d_gene: TRBD2; j_gene: TRBJ2-5; CDR3aa: CASSSRLAGGETQYF; CDR3nt: TGTGCCAGCAGCTCCCGGCTAGCGGGAGGAGAGACCCAGTACTTC
v_gene: TRBV28; abundance: .; d_gene: .; j_gene: TRBJ1-2; CDR3aa: CASSLSGRYGYTF; CDR3nt: TGTGCCAGCAGTTTATCGGGGAGATATGGCTACACCTTC
v_gene: TRBV2; abundance: .; d_gene: .; j_gene: TRBJ2-2; CDR3aa: CASIAKGRGYTGELFF; CDR3nt: TGTGCCAGCATTGCGAAGGGTCGGGGATACACCGGGGAGCTGTTTTTT
v_gene: TRBV4-2; abundance: .; d_gene: .; j_gene: TRBJ1-3; CDR3aa: CASSPRTVSGNTIYF; CDR3nt: TGTGCCAGCAGCCCTAGGACAGTCTCTGGAAACACCATATATTTT
v_gene: TRBV7-9; abundance: .; d_gene: .; j_gene: TRBJ1-1; CDR3aa: CASSLVGGDGAFF; CDR3nt: TGTGCCAGCAGCCTTGTTGGGGGCGACGGGGCTTTCTTT
v_gene: TRBV2; abundance: .; d_gene: .; j_gene: TRBJ2-5; CDR3aa: CALGVHTETQYF; CDR3nt: TGTGCCCTGGGGGTACACACGGAGACCCAGTACTTC
v_gene: TRBV28; abundance: .; d_gene: .; j_gene: TRBJ1-2; CDR3aa: CASSTRQSYGYTF; CDR3nt: TGTGCCAGCAGTACGCGACAGAGTTATGGCTACACCTTC
v_gene: TRBV5-1; abundance: .; d_gene: .; j_gene: TRBJ2-2; CDR3aa: CASSGSAGTGELFF; CDR3nt: TGCGCCAGCAGCGGATCCGCGGGGACCGGGGAGCTGTTTTTT
v_gene: TRBV20-1; abundance: .; d_gene: .; j_gene: TRBJ1-3; CDR3aa: CSAGGVNTIYF; CDR3nt: TGCAGTGCGGGCGGAGTAAACACCATATATTTT
v_gene: TRBV7-8; abundance: .; d_gene: .; j_gene: TRBJ1-5; CDR3aa: CASSPSLMVQPQHF; CDR3nt: TGTGCCAGCAGCCCCAGCCTGATGGTTCAGCCCCAGCATTTT
v_gene: TRBV27; abundance: .; d_gene: .; j_gene: TRBJ2-1; CDR3aa: CASSFGRLSYNEQFF; CDR3nt: TGTGCCAGCAGTTTTGGTCGCCTCTCCTACAATGAGCAGTTCTTC
v_gene: TRBV28; abundance: .; d_gene: TRBD2; j_gene: TRBJ2-3; CDR3aa: CASTDGRSSGRPDTQYF; CDR3nt: TGTGCCAGCACCGACGGCCGGAGTAGCGGGAGGCCCGATACGCAGTATTTT
v_gene: TRBV28; abundance: .; d_gene: .; j_gene: TRBJ2-2; CDR3aa: CASSPGQNTGELFF; CDR3nt: TGTGCCAGCAGCCCGGGACAGAACACCGGGGAGCTGTTTTTT
v_gene: TRBV11-2; abundance: .; d_gene: TRBD2; j_gene: TRBJ2-7; CDR3aa: CASSFLTSGNDEQYF; CDR3nt: TGTGCCAGCAGCTTCCTGACTAGCGGGAACGACGAGCAGTACTTC
v_gene: TRBV18; abundance: once; d_gene: TRBD1; j_gene: TRBJ1-5; CDR3aa: CASTPGGGYPRSNQPQHF; CDR3nt: TGTGCCAGCACCCCAGGGGGAGGCTACCCGCGTAGCAATCAGCCCCAGCATTTT
v_gene: TRBV29-1; abundance: .; d_gene: TRBD1; j_gene: TRBJ2-3; CDR3aa: CSVQDRGTTDTQYF; CDR3nt: TGCAGCGTTCAAGACAGGGGTACCACAGATACGCAGTATTTT
v_gene: TRBV28; abundance: .; d_gene: TRBD1; j_gene: TRBJ2-1; CDR3aa: CASSITTGMTVDEQFF; CDR3nt: TGTGCCAGCAGTATCACGACAGGGATGACGGTCGATGAGCAGTTCTTC
v_gene: TRBV4-2; abundance: .; d_gene: .; j_gene: TRBJ2-1; CDR3aa: CASSQVTRYNEQFF; CDR3nt: TGTGCCAGCAGCCAAGTGACTAGATACAATGAGCAGTTCTTC
v_gene: TRBV28; abundance: .; d_gene: .; j_gene: TRBJ2-1; CDR3aa: CASSFSEDEQFF; CDR3nt: TGTGCCAGCAGTTTTTCCGAAGATGAGCAGTTCTTC
v_gene: TRBV5-1; abundance: .; d_gene: .; j_gene: TRBJ2-2; CDR3aa: CASSLESTAGELFF; CDR3nt: TGCGCCAGCAGCTTGGAGAGTACGGCCGGGGAGCTGTTTTTT
v_gene: TRBV5-1; abundance: .; d_gene: .; j_gene: TRBJ1-1; CDR3aa: CASSLDGGPEAFF; CDR3nt: TGCGCCAGCAGCTTGGACGGTGGGCCTGAAGCTTTCTTT
v_gene: TRBV28; abundance: .; d_gene: .; j_gene: TRBJ1-2; CDR3aa: CASTIGAPANYGYTF; CDR3nt: TGTGCCAGCACCATAGGGGCTCCAGCCAACTATGGCTACACCTTC
v_gene: TRBV28; abundance: .; d_gene: TRBD1; j_gene: TRBJ1-5; CDR3aa: CASTGTGFPPQHF; CDR3nt: TGTGCCAGCACAGGGACAGGTTTCCCGCCCCAGCATTTT
v_gene: TRBV6-5; abundance: .; d_gene: .; j_gene: TRBJ2-7; CDR3aa: CASMPESSYEQYF; CDR3nt: TGTGCCAGCATGCCGGAGAGCTCCTACGAGCAGTACTTC
v_gene: TRBV27; abundance: once; d_gene: TRBD2; j_gene: TRBJ2-5; CDR3aa: CASSAYLAAQETQYF; CDR3nt: TGTGCCAGCAGTGCCTACCTAGCGGCACAAGAGACCCAGTACTTC